A selection of T cell receptor beta chains follows, all from one sample in a study of blood T cell repertoires in COVID-19. This table comes from immunoSEQ multiplex PCR, and its TCRdb copy is limited to in-frame clones, with some not included. The data contain 70,000 or so clones, around 77% of them singletons. Specimen: peripheral blood. The receptor set was obtained from a human donor in a cohort sampled during active COVID-19. Both conserved end residues are part of each CDR3. The order of the fields is CDR3 length, D gene, V gene, J gene, clone size, CDR3 DNA, CDR3 protein. The D gene is left open where the match is weak. Clone size, where shown, is once, few, many, or a class for clones that have expanded.

14	NA	TRBV29-1	TRBJ1-1	many	TGCAGCGTCCTCGGACAAAAGGGAAGTACTGAAGCTTTCTTT	CSVLGQKGSTEAFF
13	TRBD2	TRBV19	TRBJ2-7	NA	TGTGCCAGTAGTCGGAGCGGGACTGAGAGCAGGGACTTC	CASSRSGTESRDF
16	TRBD2	TRBV7-6	TRBJ2-2	NA	TGTGCCAGCAGCTTAATGGCGGGAGGGGTAACCGGGGAGCTGTTTTTT	CASSLMAGGVTGELFF
13	NA	TRBV6-5	TRBJ1-2	NA	TGTGCCAGCAGTTATAGACAGGTGGATGGCTACACCTTC	CASSYRQVDGYTF
14	NA	TRBV6-5	TRBJ2-7	few	TGTGCCAGCAGTTATTACGGGTCCAGGGGCGAGCAGTACTTC	CASSYYGSRGEQYF
13	TRBD2	TRBV28	TRBJ2-7	NA	TGTGCCAGCAGGACAGCGGGAGCGGTCGAGCAGTACTTC	CASRTAGAVEQYF
15	TRBD2	TRBV9	TRBJ2-1	NA	TGTGCCAGCAGCGCTCGACTAGCGCAAAACTCTGAGCAGTTCTTC	CASSARLAQNSEQFF
13	NA	TRBV7-8	TRBJ2-7	NA	TGTGCCAGCAGCGGGGCGGTTAATTACGAGCAGTACTTC	CASSGAVNYEQYF
16	TRBD1	TRBV5-6	TRBJ2-3	NA	TGTGCCAGCAGCTCCAGGGGGCTTACTGGCACAGATACGCAGTATTTT	CASSSRGLTGTDTQYF
14	NA	TRBV18	TRBJ2-5	NA	TGTGCCAGCTCACCCCGGGGGAGCCAAGAGACCCAGTACTTC	CASSPRGSQETQYF
14	NA	TRBV9	TRBJ2-3	NA	TGTGCCAGCAGCTCCGAGGCCCTCACGGATACGCAGTATTTT	CASSSEALTDTQYF
12	NA	TRBV19	TRBJ1-5	NA	TGTGCCAGTAGTATAGACGAAAGAGCCCAGCATTTT	CASSIDERAQHF
19	TRBD2	TRBV11-3	TRBJ2-1	NA	TGTGCCAGCAGCTTTGAAGCAGTTCAAGCGGGAGGCCCCCGGAATGAGCAGTTCTTC	CASSFEAVQAGGPRNEQFF
13	NA	TRBV7-8	TRBJ1-2	NA	TGTGCCAGCAGCTTAGCGCAGGGTCATGGCTACACCTTC	CASSLAQGHGYTF
17	NA	TRBV4-3	TRBJ2-2	NA	TGCGCCAGCAGACTCCTTCTGGGGCGAACGAACACCGGGGAGCTGTTTTTT	CASRLLLGRTNTGELFF
14	NA	TRBV6-6	TRBJ1-1	NA	TGTGCCAGCAGCCCGCGAGGGGGAAACACTGAAGCTTTCTTT	CASSPRGGNTEAFF
16	TRBD2	TRBV7-2	TRBJ2-3	NA	TGTGCCAGCAGCTTAGGGGGACTAGCGGGAGCAGATACGCAGTATTTT	CASSLGGLAGADTQYF
17	NA	TRBV7-2	TRBJ1-2	once	TGTGCCAGCAGCCTGCGGAACCTCCGAGTTGGGAACTATGGCTACACCTTC	CASSLRNLRVGNYGYTF
15	TRBD2	TRBV28	TRBJ2-7	NA	TGTGCCAGCAGTTATACGGCGGGAGGATGGGACGAGCAGTACTTC	CASSYTAGGWDEQYF
13	TRBD1	TRBV6-4	TRBJ1-2	NA	TGTGCCAGCAGTGCGGACAGGGGCTATGGCTACACCTTC	CASSADRGYGYTF
15	TRBD1	TRBV11-2	TRBJ2-7	NA	TGTGCCAGCAGCTCCCGACAGGGGTGGGGTTACGAGCAGTACTTC	CASSSRQGWGYEQYF
15	NA	TRBV7-9	TRBJ2-5	NA	TGTGCCAGCAGCTTACAGGGTTGGGCAAAAGAGACCCAGTACTTC	CASSLQGWAKETQYF
15	TRBD2	TRBV5-8	TRBJ2-5	NA	TGTGCCAGCAGCTTCTTGCTAGCGGGAGTAGAGACCCAGTACTTC	CASSFLLAGVETQYF
16	NA	TRBV5-5	TRBJ2-3	NA	TGTGCCAGCAGCTTGGTGGCGGGATATAGCACAGATACGCAGTATTTT	CASSLVAGYSTDTQYF
13	TRBD1	TRBV5-1	TRBJ1-2	NA	TGCGCCAGCAGCCTTGGGACAGCCTATGGCTACACCTTC	CASSLGTAYGYTF
15	NA	TRBV6-2/TRBV6-3	TRBJ1-5	NA	TGTGCCAGCAGTTACTTCGCGTATTCGGGTCAGCCCCAGCATTTT	CASSYFAYSGQPQHF
14	NA	TRBV5-1	TRBJ2-1	NA	TGCGCCAGCTACTCCGGGGTCCAGATCGATGAGCAGTTCTTC	CASYSGVQIDEQFF
18	TRBD2	TRBV30	TRBJ2-1	NA	TGTGCCTGGAGGACGCAGGGCCGGGCTAGCGGGAGGTCCAATGAGCAGTTCTTC	CAWRTQGRASGRSNEQFF
13	TRBD1	TRBV7-9	TRBJ2-7	NA	TGTGCCAGCGCCGGGACAGGCGGAGGCGAGCAGTACTTC	CASAGTGGGEQYF
16	TRBD1	TRBV7-9	TRBJ1-4	NA	TGTGCCAGCAATCCGGGACAGGGGGCGGGTGATGAAAAACTGTTTTTT	CASNPGQGAGDEKLFF
16	TRBD1	TRBV18	TRBJ1-1	NA	TGTGCCAGCTCACCGGTGCAGGGGGCGACCAACACTGAAGCTTTCTTT	CASSPVQGATNTEAFF
15	TRBD1	TRBV19	TRBJ2-7	few	TGTGCCAGTAGTGTCGGGACAGGGAAACCCTACGAGCAGTACTTC	CASSVGTGKPYEQYF
13	NA	TRBV19	TRBJ2-5	NA	TGTGCCAGTACCGATCAGCGGCAAGAGACCCAGTACTTC	CASTDQRQETQYF
13	NA	TRBV19	TRBJ1-1	once	TGTGCCAGTAGTCTCCAGGGTAGCACTGAAGCTTTCTTT	CASSLQGSTEAFF
14	TRBD2	TRBV5-1	TRBJ2-5	NA	TGCGCCAGCAGAGGACTAGCGGGACAAGAGACCCAGTACTTC	CASRGLAGQETQYF
13	TRBD1	TRBV28	TRBJ1-2	NA	TGTGCCAGCCCGGACAGGGACGGCTATGGCTACACCTTC	CASPDRDGYGYTF
14	NA	TRBV3-1/TRBV3-2	TRBJ2-6	NA	TGTGCCAGCAGCCATCTTTCTGGGGCCAACGTCCTGACTTTC	CASSHLSGANVLTF
17	NA	TRBV5-5	TRBJ2-2	NA	TGTGCCAGCAGCTTTATGGGGGCGGGTTTGGCGGCCGGGGAGCTGTTTTTT	CASSFMGAGLAAGELFF
14	NA	TRBV28	TRBJ1-1	many	TGTGCCAGCAGTTTCGGCAGGGTGGGCACTGAAGCTTTCTTT	CASSFGRVGTEAFF
14	TRBD1	TRBV3-1/TRBV3-2	TRBJ2-2	few	TGTGCCAGCAGCCAGACAGGGGGCGCCGGGGAGCTGTTTTTT	CASSQTGGAGELFF
14	NA	TRBV28	TRBJ2-6	few	TGTGCCAGTCAAGACAGCTCTGGGGCCAACGTCCTGACTTTC	CASQDSSGANVLTF
15	NA	TRBV10-3	TRBJ2-7	NA	TGTGCCATCACGGCAACGGGAGCAGGCTTGAGCGAGCAGTACTTC	CAITATGAGLSEQYF
15	NA	TRBV27	TRBJ2-7	few	TGTGCCAGCAGTTTACTGACACGGATCGGTTACGAGCAGTACTTC	CASSLLTRIGYEQYF
15	NA	TRBV5-1	TRBJ1-2	few	TGCGCCAGCAGCTTGGCCGGTCAGGGAGGAGAGGGCTACACCTTC	CASSLAGQGGEGYTF
13	TRBD1	TRBV28	TRBJ2-7	NA	TGTGCCAGCAGACTGACAGGGGTCCACGAGCAGTACTTC	CASRLTGVHEQYF
14	NA	TRBV5-6	TRBJ2-7	NA	TGTGCCAGCAGCCCCGGCGGTCTTACCCACGAGCAGTACTTC	CASSPGGLTHEQYF
15	TRBD1	TRBV14	TRBJ1-2	NA	TGTGCCAGCAGCCAAGTACGGACAGGAGGCTATGGCTACACCTTC	CASSQVRTGGYGYTF
16	TRBD2	TRBV30	TRBJ2-1	NA	TGTGCCTGGAGATATATCGGGAGGGCCTTCTACAATGAGCAGTTCTTC	CAWRYIGRAFYNEQFF
15	TRBD2	TRBV28	TRBJ2-2	NA	TGTGCCAGCAATCTCGGACTAGTTGAGACCGGGGAGCTGTTTTTT	CASNLGLVETGELFF
14	TRBD1	TRBV28	TRBJ1-2	NA	TGTGCCAGCAGTCCCGGCCGCAGGGGGCCCGGCTACACCTTC	CASSPGRRGPGYTF
14	TRBD1	TRBV5-6	TRBJ1-5	NA	TGTGCCAGCAGCTTGTACAGGGGAGGACAGCCCCAGCATTTT	CASSLYRGGQPQHF
15	TRBD1	TRBV5-5	TRBJ2-7	NA	TGTGCCAGCAGCTTGGCGGGACAGGGGGTCGGGGAGCAGTACTTC	CASSLAGQGVGEQYF
14	TRBD2	TRBV24-1	TRBJ2-1	NA	TGTGCCACCAGTGATCGGACTAGCGGGAATGAGCAGTTCTTC	CATSDRTSGNEQFF
14	TRBD2	TRBV9	TRBJ2-7	NA	TGTGCCAGCAGCGGCGGCGGGAGTTTGGACGAGCAGTACTTC	CASSGGGSLDEQYF
14	TRBD2	TRBV7-2	TRBJ2-7	NA	TGTGCCAGCAGCCCTAGCGGCCATGACCACGAGCAGTACTTC	CASSPSGHDHEQYF